The T cell receptor (beta chain) described here comes from a study of OX40 agonist ivuxolimab in advanced cancers. Systemic immunosuppression or autoimmune disease history was grounds to exclude patients. Data came from immunoSEQ multiplex PCR; TCRdb stores just in-frame clones and leaves some out. The table has more than 55,000 clones, around 90% seen once. CDR1 and CDR2 from the germline V gene are SGHNT and YENEEA. This CDR3 has 15 amino acids. With 5 bases clipped from V and 4 bases from J, the junction kept 7 bases outside the gene matches. This clone showed up just once. The receptor was derived from an adult with an advanced solid tumor such as melanoma, head and neck, liver or kidney cancer. The V call is TRBV11-3, the J call TRBJ2-1; TRBD1 agrees at 8 bases. The specimen comprised CD4+ or CD8+ T cells sorted from blood, sampled in a trial of the OX40 agonist ivuxolimab. In DNA form, the CDR3 reads TGTGCCAGCAGCCCTCAGGGACAGGCTTACAATGAGCAGTTCTTC. This gives the protein CASSPQGQAYNEQFF.